This TCR beta chain was documented in a study of molecular identifiers for immune sequencing clone quantification. Study-level findings and limits: Clones with over 20 RNA copies captured over 99% of effector molecules but under 1% of naive ones.

Each CDR3 protein is one row after TCRdb ran MiXCR on the PCR reads. The sample lists under 75,000 distinct CDR3 sequences, under 20% occurring once. V lost 8 bases to trimming and J lost 6 bases, with 21 bases between them. The CDR3 is 14 residues long. Comments on this clonotype: Its antigen is undetermined.

Each library that profiled naive CD8 cells came from 20,000 to 1,000,000 sorted cells with 10%, 30% or 50% RNA. Sorting captured naive CD8 T cells as CD8+CD4-CCR7+CD45RA+. Sequencing was performed on naive CD8+ T cells from blood, with Jurkat cell RNA spiked in. The subset here: FACS-sorted CD8+CD4-CCR7+CD45RA+ naive T cells. V gene TRBV5-3 combines with J gene TRBJ2-7, with D unresolved. TRBV5-3 has ORF status, its function being uncertain. The origin of this receptor is a human donor in good health. Some libraries in this study had Jurkat cell RNA spiked in. This chain's CDR3 is CASSPARNHGEQYF. In nucleotides, the CDR3 is TGTGCCAGCAGCCCAGCAAGAAACCACGGCGAGCAGTACTTC.